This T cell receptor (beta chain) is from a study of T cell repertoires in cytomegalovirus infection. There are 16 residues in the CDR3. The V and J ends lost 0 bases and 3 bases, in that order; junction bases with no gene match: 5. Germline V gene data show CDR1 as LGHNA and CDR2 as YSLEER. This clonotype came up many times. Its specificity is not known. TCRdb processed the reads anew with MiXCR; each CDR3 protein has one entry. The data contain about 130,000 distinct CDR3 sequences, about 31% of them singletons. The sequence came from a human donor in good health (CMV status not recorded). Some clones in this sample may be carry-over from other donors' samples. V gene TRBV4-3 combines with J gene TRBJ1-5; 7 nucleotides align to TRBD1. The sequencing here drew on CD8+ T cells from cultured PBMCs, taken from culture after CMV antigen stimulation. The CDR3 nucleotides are TGCGCCAGCAGCCAAGACTGGACAGGCTACAATCAGCCCCAGCATTTT. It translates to CASSQDWTGYNQPQHF.